These 24 T cell receptor beta chains were sequenced from one sample in a study of OX40 agonist ivuxolimab in advanced cancers. Libraries were prepared by immunoSEQ multiplex PCR; TCRdb keeps only in-frame clonotypes and omits some of them. The sample shows some 70,000 clones, 70% to 90% of them seen only once. The sequencing here drew on CD4+ or CD8+ T cells sorted from blood, taken in a trial of the OX40 agonist ivuxolimab. These receptors came from an adult with an advanced solid tumor such as melanoma, head and neck, liver or kidney cancer.

The chain employs TRBV5-4 and TRBJ2-3, with D possibly being TRBD1 or TRBD2 (6 bases each). This CDR3 is built from 16 residues. Per germline, CDR1 SGHNT and CDR2 YYREEE (reference sequence). V was cut by 4 bases and J by 6 bases, with 21 bases left in between. CDR3 bases: TGTGCCAGCAGCCCTAGGCCGGGGGCTCAAGCGGATACGCAGTATTTT. Translation gives CASSPRPGAQADTQYF.

The rearrangement uses TRBV2 and TRBJ1-1, with 7 bases lining up with TRBD1. The ends lost 6 bases at V and 4 bases at J; junction bases unmatched: 5. The CDR3 covers 13 residues. Germline values: CDR1 SNHLY, CDR2 FYNNEI. CDR3 residues: CASSKDRATEAFF. The CDR3 region has the DNA TGTGCCAGCAGCAAAGACAGGGCCACTGAAGCTTTCTTT.

CDR3 nucleotide sequence: TGCGCCAGCAGCTTGATGAGGAGGGGGGACAATGAGCAGTTCTTC. Protein: CASSLMRRGDNEQFF. The genes are TRBV5-1 and TRBJ2-1; D could derive from TRBD1 or TRBD2 (6 bases each). V lost 1 base and J 5 bases, leaving 13 bases between the germline ends. The CDR3 covers 15 residues. Germline V gene lookup returns CDR1 SGHRS and CDR2 YFSETQ.

The chain combines TRBV7-2 with TRBJ2-1, with 7 bases matching TRBD1. Germline trimming cut 5 bases from V and 9 bases from J; bases unmatched to any gene: 10. The CDR3 is made up of 14 amino acids. The germline gives CDR1 SGHTA, CDR2 FQGNSA. For the CDR3, the DNA is TGTGCCAGCAGCCCACGTACCACAGGGGTTGAGCAGTTCTTC. It specifies CASSPRTTGVEQFF.

V gene TRBV15 combines with J gene TRBJ2-5; 9 nucleotides line up with TRBD1. The trim removed 0 bases at V and 1 base at J, leaving 3 bases unmatched. The V gene's germline CDR1 is LNHNV and CDR2 YYDKDF (reference sequence). This CDR3 region has 16 residues. The CDR3 region has the DNA TGTGCCACCAGCAGAGATGGGGACAGGGCCCAAGAGACCCAGTACTTC. It yields the protein CATSRDGDRAQETQYF. The full variable domain, completed using reference TRBV15 and TRBJ2-5, is DAMVIQNPRYQVTQFGKPVTLSCSQTLNHNVMYWYQQKSSQAPKLLFHYYDKDFNNEADTPDNFQSRRPNTSFCFLDIRSPGLGDTAMYLCATSRDGDRAQETQYFGPGTRLLVL.

This clone was detected only once. The chain couples TRBV4-3 to TRBJ2-3; 7 positions agree with TRBD2. This CDR3 comprises 12 residues. The germline V gene has CDR1 LGHNA and CDR2 YSLEER. The J segment lost 8 bases and the V segment lost 4 bases, leaving 3 bases of the junction unmatched. Here the CDR3 reads CASSPSGGTQYF. CDR3 DNA: TGCGCCAGCAGCCCCTCGGGGGGTACGCAGTATTTT.

V gene TRBV27 combines with J gene TRBJ1-1; TRBD1 aligns across 7 bases. The CDR3 loop spans 15 amino acids. CDR1 MNHEY and CDR2 SMNVEV come from the germline V gene (reference sequence). With 4 bases clipped from V and 1 base from J, the junction kept 6 bases outside the gene matches. The CDR3 DNA is TGTGCCAGCAGTTCGTCCCGGGACAGGAACACTGAAGCTTTCTTT. Amino acids: CASSSSRDRNTEAFF.

The rearrangement joins TRBV5-1 to TRBJ1-6; 7 positions match TRBD1. With 0 bases clipped from V and 12 bases from J, the junction kept 12 bases outside the gene matches. This CDR3 contains 16 residues. Germline V gene sequence: CDR1 SGHRS, CDR2 YFSETQ. CDR3 sequence (DNA): TGCGCCAGCAGCTTGGACCCCTCCAGGGGGGATTTACCCCTCCACTTT. It specifies CASSLDPSRGDLPLHF.

This clone was observed a handful of times. The chain recombines TRBV2 with TRBJ1-5, with TRBD1 matching 9 bases. The CDR3 is 12 amino acids. Germline V gene sequence: CDR1 SNHLY, CDR2 FYNNEI. V was pared by 2 bases and J by 12 bases, with 2 bases of the junction left unmatched. The CDR3 DNA follows: TGTGCCAGCAGTGAAAGGACAGGGGTCCAGCATTTT. This translates into CASSERTGVQHF.

The V gene is TRBV5-1, the J gene TRBJ1-1, with 9 bases fitting TRBD1. The germline CDR1 and CDR2 sequences are SGHRS and YFSETQ. After removal of 7 bases from V and 6 bases from J, the junction contained 4 bases not matched to a gene. CDR3 length: 12 residues. CDR3 DNA sequence: TGCGCCAGCGGGACAGGGTTTGCTGAAGCTTTCTTT. Its translation is CASGTGFAEAFF.

V is TRBV19 and J is TRBJ1-4; D might be TRBD1 (5 bases). Trimming cost V 7 bases and J 0 bases, with 15 bases left between them. CDR1 is LNHDA, CDR2 SQIVND, per germline (reference sequence). The CDR3 is 16 residues long. CDR3 sequence: CASTPWGDATNEKLFF. DNA for the CDR3: TGTGCCAGTACCCCCTGGGGGGATGCAACTAATGAAAAACTGTTTTTT. The full variable domain, rest sourced from reference TRBV19 and TRBJ1-4, is DGGITQSPKYLFRKEGQNVTLSCEQNLNHDAMYWYRQDPGQGLRLIYYSQIVNDFQKGDIAEGYSVSREKKESFPLTVTSAQKNPTAFYLCASTPWGDATNEKLFFGSGTQLSVL.

The genes are TRBV4-3 and TRBJ2-1; a weak D match, TRBD2 (6 bases). V was clipped by 3 bases and J by 0 bases, with 9 bases between them. This CDR3 region has 15 residues. CDR1 is LGHNA and CDR2 is YSLEER in the germline V gene. CDR3 coding DNA: TGCGCCAGCAGCCATGGAGGGAGCTCCTACAATGAGCAGTTCTTC. This gives the protein CASSHGGSSYNEQFF.

This clone is a singleton in its sample. J is TRBJ1-5 and V is TRBV11-2; 9 nucleotides match TRBD1. This CDR3 comprises 18 residues. V shed 5 bases, J shed 0 bases, and the junction held 11 bases outside the gene matches. The germline V gene has CDR1 SGHAT and CDR2 FQNNGV. CDR3 bases: TGTGCCAGCAGCCCCGGGACAGGGCTAGAATATAGCAATCAGCCCCAGCATTTT. Its protein is CASSPGTGLEYSNQPQHF.

The rearrangement joins TRBV5-4 to TRBJ2-5; no reliable D call. The CDR3 totals 14 residues. V lost 2 bases and J 0 bases, leaving 8 bases between the germline ends. The germline CDR1 and CDR2 sequences are SGHNT and YYREEE (reference sequence). The DNA for the CDR3 is TGTGCCAGCAGCTTTTCAGAGTACCAAGAGACCCAGTACTTC. This translates into CASSFSEYQETQYF.

V usage is TRBV19 and J usage is TRBJ1-3; D might be TRBD1 (5 bases). Trimming stripped 8 bases from V and 2 bases from J, with 10 bases between. The CDR3 consists of 13 residues. Germline CDR1 LNHDA, CDR2 SQIVND (reference sequence). This chain's CDR3 is CASRQNTGNTIYF. CDR3 bases: TGTGCCAGTCGACAGAACACTGGAAACACCATATATTTT.

The chain carries TRBV5-5 and TRBJ1-5; D might be TRBD1 (5 bases). Germline CDR1 SGHKS, CDR2 YYEKEE (reference sequence). Trimming shortened V by 4 bases and J by 3 bases, and 17 bases separated the two germline ends. The CDR3 spans 16 residues. CDR3: CASSTSIGTDNQPQHF. Here the CDR3 DNA reads TGTGCCAGCAGCACCTCGATTGGGACGGACAATCAGCCCCAGCATTTT.

This chain joins TRBV5-1 and TRBJ1-4; 7 bases match TRBD1. Trimming took 3 bases from V and 7 from J; bases not matched to a gene: 6. The CDR3 sequence is 14 residues long. Germline V gene data show CDR1 as SGHRS and CDR2 as YFSETQ. CDR3: CASSYQGQSEKLFF. DNA of the CDR3: TGCGCCAGCAGCTACCAGGGACAGAGTGAAAAACTGTTTTTT. Together with reference TRBV5-1 and TRBJ1-4, the CDR3 gives the full variable domain: KAGVTQTPRYLIKTRGQQVTLSCSPISGHRSVSWYQQTPGQGLQFLFEYFSETQRNKGNFPGRFSGRQFSNSRSEMNVSTLELGDSALYLCASSYQGQSEKLFFGSGTQLSVL.

The chain has TRBV19 and TRBJ2-3; the match to TRBD1 covers 7 bases. The V segment lost 3 bases and the J segment 3 bases; nucleotides outside the gene matches: 6. The CDR3 is 15 residues long. In germline, CDR1 is LNHDA, CDR2 SQIVND (reference sequence). The CDR3 DNA reads TGTGCCAGTAGTATGGTGGGACAGATAACAGATACGCAGTATTTT. This translates into CASSMVGQITDTQYF.

This chain connects TRBV6-5 to TRBJ1-6; D ambiguous. Germline values: CDR1 MNHEY, CDR2 SVGAGI. This CDR3 spans 16 amino acids. Trimming shortened V by 2 bases and J by 6 bases, and 14 bases separated the two germline ends. In DNA, the CDR3 is TGTGCCAGCAGTTACGATCAGAGGGCTATTAATTCACCCCTCCACTTT. Its translation is CASSYDQRAINSPLHF.

CDR3 in amino acids: CASSTRQGAGSGNTIYF. The CDR3 bases are TGTGCCAGCAGCACTCGACAGGGGGCTGGGTCTGGAAACACCATATATTTT. The chain recombines TRBV7-2 with TRBJ1-3; 10 bases align to TRBD1. CDR1 is SGHTA, CDR2 FQGNSA, per germline. V was pared by 5 bases and J by 1 base, with 8 bases of the junction left unmatched. CDR3 length equals 17 residues.

The rearrangement uses TRBV6-5 and TRBJ2-3; D may be TRBD1 (5 bases). This CDR3 has 16 amino acids. The V end was cut by 4 bases, the J end by 2 bases, with 16 bases between. Germline CDR1 reads MNHEY; CDR2 reads SVGAGI. DNA of the CDR3: TGTGCCAGCAGTTTTCGCTTCCAGGGTTCCACAGATACGCAGTATTTT. Translated, it gives CASSFRFQGSTDTQYF.

V and J are TRBV5-4 and TRBJ2-5, with TRBD2 identical over 10 bases. The J call could be wrong; TRBJ2-7 is a better fit for the DNA end. The CDR3 consists of 16 residues. Germline lookup yields CDR1 SGHNT and CDR2 YYREEE (reference sequence). As DNA, the CDR3 is TGTGCCAGCAGCTTTATCTATGGGACTAGCGACTACGAGCAGTACTTC. It encodes CASSFIYGTSDYEQYF.

The V call is TRBV25-1, the J call TRBJ2-3, with D possibly TRBD2 on 7 matching bases. The germline gives CDR1 MGHDK, CDR2 SYGVNS. The CDR3 has 14 amino acids. V was clipped by 7 bases and J by 4 bases, with 15 bases between them. The CDR3 loop reads CASKEGGNSDTQYF. The CDR3 nucleotides are TGTGCCAGCAAGGAGGGGGGGAATTCAGATACGCAGTATTTT.

The V and J genes are TRBV5-4 and TRBJ2-5; 11 positions agree with TRBD2. The ends lost 4 bases at V and 5 bases at J; junction bases unmatched: 7. The length of the CDR3 is 15 residues. Germline assignment: CDR1 SGHNT and CDR2 YYREEE (reference sequence). CDR3 residues: CASSLSGGAGETQYF. Here the CDR3 DNA reads TGTGCCAGCAGCCTTAGCGGGGGGGCCGGTGAGACCCAGTACTTC.